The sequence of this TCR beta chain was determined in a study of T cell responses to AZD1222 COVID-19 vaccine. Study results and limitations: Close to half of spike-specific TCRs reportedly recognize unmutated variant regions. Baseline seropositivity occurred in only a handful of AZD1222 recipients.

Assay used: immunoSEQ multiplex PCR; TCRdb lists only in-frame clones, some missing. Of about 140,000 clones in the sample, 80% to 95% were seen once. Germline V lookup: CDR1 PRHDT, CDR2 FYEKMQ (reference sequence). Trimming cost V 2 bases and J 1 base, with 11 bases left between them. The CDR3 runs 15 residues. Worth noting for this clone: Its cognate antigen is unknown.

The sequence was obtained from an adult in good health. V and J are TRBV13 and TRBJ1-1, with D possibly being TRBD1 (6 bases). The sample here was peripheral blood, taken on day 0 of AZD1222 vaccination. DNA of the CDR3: TGTGCCAGCAGCTTAACCGGGACAAAGAACACTGAAGCTTTCTTT. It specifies CASSLTGTKNTEAFF.